This T cell receptor (beta chain) was captured by sequencing in a study of T cell responses to AZD1222 COVID-19 vaccine (dated by TCRdb to 2020 to 2023). Background on the whole study: AZD1222 recipients with second doses at about 4 weeks or about 12 weeks were pooled, because spike-specific TCR depth and breadth did not differ between schedules. Trial participants were enrolled into age subgroups of 18-55, 56-69 and 70-plus years, which contained 148, 28 and 57 TCR-sequenced participants, respectively. A total of 233 trial participants underwent TCR sequencing, of whom roughly 210 received two doses of AZD1222 and about 25 received two doses of the MenACWY control vaccine. The full study reports these points: Because no day 14 peak-response samples were available, the repertoires could be characterized only after the peak T cell response. Conclusions about previously exposed vaccinees are limited, since just a handful of AZD1222 recipients were seropositive for SARS-CoV-2 at baseline. Reportedly, almost half of the unique spike-specific TCRs recognized epitopes lying outside the regions that are mutated in the B.1.351 and B.1.1.7 variants. The 56-69-year group was small, and its depth increase did not reach significance, likely because of low power. Participants were mostly white British and included more females than males, and it was suggested by the authors that clonal diversity may have been underestimated. The whole spike protein was spanned by vaccine-associated CD4 TCRs, and dominant responses were seen in regions 160-218 and 743-854. A significant rise in spike-specific TCR breadth and depth was observed after two AZD1222 doses relative to day 0 and relative to MenACWY recipients.

The CDR3 regions of human TCRbeta chains were analyzed by immunosequencing. In the source study's methods: TCRs in the repertoires were matched against a reference library of SARS-CoV-2-specific TCRs that had been generated with the MIRA antigen-specificity platform. Breadth was defined as the fraction of unique TCRs that were SARS-CoV-2-associated, and depth was defined as the fraction of total T cells that were SARS-CoV-2-associated. Using the MIRA data, each spike-specific TCR was mapped to the spike region that the TCR reacts to and placed in a CD4 or CD8 class. Log10-transformed breadth and depth values were compared by one-way ANOVA with Sidak's multiple comparisons tests. Imported from immuneACCESS, the table was reduced by TCRdb to in-frame sequences with V and J called. These copies leave out some clones; in studies compared against another copy, an unresolved V gene accounts for under half, and the cause of the remainder is not known. The DNA gave D and trimming, while V, J and clone size come from that table. Present in this sample are tens of thousands of clones, more than 85% of which were seen just once. The ten most abundant clones make up 45% to 50% of the sample.

The time point label here, explained by the study, means: baseline before first vaccination. The vaccinee samples were drawn from two UK trials, COV001 and COV002, one of which was a single-blind randomized controlled phase 2/3 trial testing AZD1222 (ChAdOx1 nCoV-19) in healthy adults. For TCRbeta chain sequencing, PBMC samples were collected from trial participants at day 0 and at day 28 after the second dose. Based on the germline V gene, the CDR1 and CDR2 sequences are MNHNS and SASEGT. The CDR3, from cysteine to phenylalanine, totals 17 residues. Just CDR3 DNA is preserved here, 51 bases in frame from base 1. The trim is 1 base for V and 0 bases for J, with a gap of 12 bases between the germline ends. In the case of this clone: The antigen this receptor binds is unknown. Qualities for individual bases were not recorded, and no much larger clone is one base off.

This specimen was peripheral blood, taken on day 0 of AZD1222 vaccination. The chain is made from TRBV6-1 and TRBJ2-2, with the identity of the D gene unclear. The sequence was obtained from an adult in good health. The nucleotide sequence is TGTGCCAGCAGTGAAGTAAGGACCGGATCGAACACCGGGGAGCTGTTTTTT. Its product reads: CASSEVRTGSNTGELFF.